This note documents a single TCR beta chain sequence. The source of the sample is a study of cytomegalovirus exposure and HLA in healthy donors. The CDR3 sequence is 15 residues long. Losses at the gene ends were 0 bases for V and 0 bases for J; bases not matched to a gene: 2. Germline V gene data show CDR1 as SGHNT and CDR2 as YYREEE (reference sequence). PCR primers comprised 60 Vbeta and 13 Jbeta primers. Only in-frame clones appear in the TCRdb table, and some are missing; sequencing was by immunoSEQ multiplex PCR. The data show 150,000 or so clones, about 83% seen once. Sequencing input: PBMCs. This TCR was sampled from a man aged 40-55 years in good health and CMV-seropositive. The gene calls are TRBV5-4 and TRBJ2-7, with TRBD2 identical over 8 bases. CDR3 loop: CASSLGGRSSYEQYF. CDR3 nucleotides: TGTGCCAGCAGCTTGGGCGGGAGGAGCTCCTACGAGCAGTACTTC.